Below are 18 T cell receptor beta chains sequenced from a single sample in a study of blood T cell repertoires in COVID-19. Libraries were prepared by immunoSEQ multiplex PCR; TCRdb keeps only in-frame clonotypes and omits some of them. This sample has around 150,000 clones, with approximately 90% found just once. Source material: peripheral blood. These receptors originate from a woman in her fifties or sixties who had recovered from COVID-19.

The V and J genes are TRBV4-3 and TRBJ2-6, with D possibly TRBD1 on 6 matching bases. Looked up from germline, CDR1 is LGHNA and CDR2 is YSLEER. This CDR3 is built from 16 residues. V lost 5 bases, J lost 0 bases, and 11 bases lay in between. The CDR3 DNA follows: TGCGCCAGCAGCAAAATAGGGGGCTCTGGGGCCAACGTCCTGACTTTC. Amino acid sequence: CASSKIGGSGANVLTF.

The chain joins TRBV5-1 to TRBJ2-5; D not certain. V was shortened by 0 bases and J by 2 bases, with 5 bases between the two germline ends. The CDR3 extends over 13 amino acids. CDR1 and CDR2 from the germline V gene are SGHRS and YFSETQ. Here the CDR3 DNA reads TGCGCCAGCAGCTTGGTCAGTCAAGAGACCCAGTACTTC. It translates to CASSLVSQETQYF.

The chain couples TRBV5-5 to TRBJ2-7, with a tentative D call TRBD1 (6 bases). Trimming took 0 bases from V and 3 from J, leaving 10 bases between them. Germline-derived CDR1 and CDR2 are SGHKS and YYEKEE (reference sequence). The length of the CDR3 is 14 residues. The CDR3 coding sequence is TGTGCCAGCAGCTTGGGGACAGTAAGCTACGAGCAGTACTTC. This sequence encodes CASSLGTVSYEQYF.

The rearrangement links TRBV5-8 to TRBJ2-7, with TRBD1 identical over 8 bases. Germline V gives CDR1 SGHTS, CDR2 YDEGEE. The ends lost 1 base at V and 1 base at J; junction bases unmatched: 4. The CDR3 runs to 15 residues. The CDR3 here is CASSLLGQESYEQYF. The CDR3 nucleotides read TGTGCCAGCAGCTTGTTGGGACAGGAGTCCTACGAGCAGTACTTC.

This clone has only one observation. The rearrangement links TRBV9 to TRBJ1-1, with unresolved D. V gave up 0 bases and J gave up 0 bases, with 12 bases separating them. This CDR3 comprises 16 residues. Germline V gives CDR1 SGDLS, CDR2 YYNGEE. The CDR3 DNA reads TGTGCCAGCAGCGTAGCCTCACGAGGCTTGAACACTGAAGCTTTCTTT. Protein: CASSVASRGLNTEAFF.

This clone has just one count. The chain is built from TRBV2 and TRBJ1-5; no firm D call. Trimming left V 6 bases short and J 14 bases short, with 17 bases between. This CDR3 is built from 12 residues. Germline V gene sequence: CDR1 SNHLY, CDR2 FYNNEI. The CDR3 DNA sequence: TGTGCCAGCAGCCTTACGACGGGAAATGAGCATTTT. Translated, it gives CASSLTTGNEHF. Filled out from reference TRBV2 and TRBJ1-5, the complete variable domain reads EPEVTQTPSHQVTQMGQEVILRCVPISNHLYFYWYRQILGQKVEFLVSFYNNEISEKSEIFDDQFSVERPDGSNFTLKIRSTKLEDSAMYFCASSLTTGNEHFGDGTRLSIL.

The sample holds one count of this clone. The chain joins TRBV28 to TRBJ1-3; 8 nucleotides match TRBD1. The J segment lost 9 bases and the V segment lost 7 bases, leaving 2 bases of the junction unmatched. The CDR3 extends over 11 amino acids. Germline assignment: CDR1 MDHEN and CDR2 SYDVKM. CDR3: CASNDRGTIYF. Written as DNA, the CDR3 is TGTGCCAGCAACGACAGGGGCACCATATATTTT.

This clone showed up just once. This rearrangement joins TRBV5-4 to TRBJ1-6, with 8 bases matching TRBD1. Germline V gives CDR1 SGHNT, CDR2 YYREEE (reference sequence). V gave up 3 bases and J gave up 10 bases; unmatched junction bases: 6. The CDR3 is 14 residues long. This CDR3 is CASSSRDRISPLHF. As DNA, the CDR3 is TGTGCCAGCAGCTCCCGGGACAGGATCTCACCCCTCCACTTT.

The chain has TRBV19 and TRBJ2-7; 10 nucleotides match TRBD1. The length of the CDR3 is 15 residues. V gave up 5 bases and J gave up 1 base; unmatched junction bases: 5. The germline V gene encodes CDR1 LNHDA and CDR2 SQIVND (reference sequence). The CDR3 is CASSGGTGASYEQYF. DNA of the CDR3: TGTGCCAGTAGTGGAGGGACAGGGGCTTCCTACGAGCAGTACTTC.

The V and J genes are TRBV12-3 or TRBV12-4 and TRBJ2-2; no reliable D call. Trimming removed 6 bases from V and 2 bases from J, with 7 bases in between. The CDR3 is 13 amino acids. CDR3 in DNA: TGTGCCAGCAGGTGGCTCAACACCGGGGAGCTGTTTTTT. Translation gives CASRWLNTGELFF.

The rearrangement joins TRBV28 to TRBJ1-4; 8 bases align to TRBD1. The CDR3 totals 15 residues. The V and J ends lost 4 bases and 8 bases, in that order; junction bases with no gene match: 9. From germline, CDR1 is MDHEN and CDR2 SYDVKM. This chain's CDR3 is CASSYEGDRMEKLFF. CDR3 DNA: TGTGCCAGCAGTTACGAGGGGGACAGGATGGAAAAACTGTTTTTT.

The chain joins TRBV5-1 to TRBJ2-5; 11 nucleotides align to TRBD2. V lost 4 bases to trimming and J lost 2 bases; unmatched junction nucleotides: 4. Germline CDR1 SGHRS, CDR2 YFSETQ. This CDR3 is built from 15 residues. The CDR3 nucleotides are TGCGCCAGCAGCAATAGCGGGGGGGCGCAAGAGACCCAGTACTTC. Residues: CASSNSGGAQETQYF.

This chain joins TRBV6-5 and TRBJ2-7; no clear D. Germline assignment: CDR1 MNHEY and CDR2 SVGAGI. V lost 6 bases and J 3 bases, leaving 12 bases between the germline ends. The CDR3 runs to 13 residues. CDR3 coding DNA: TGTGCCAGCAGAACACCGCTGGTCTACGAGCAGTACTTC. This translates into CASRTPLVYEQYF.

The chain has TRBV5-4 and TRBJ2-1, with 8 positions matching TRBD1. Germline loops: CDR1 SGHNT, CDR2 YYREEE (reference sequence). This CDR3 has 16 residues. V dropped 0 bases and J dropped 7; count of bases not matched to a gene: 9. CDR3 DNA: TGTGCCAGCAGCTTGGGCACCGGGACAGGTCTTAATGAGCAGTTCTTC. Its translation: CASSLGTGTGLNEQFF.

The CDR3 loop is CASSLGPSGGETQYF. DNA of the CDR3: TGTGCCAGCAGCTTGGGGCCGAGCGGGGGAGAGACCCAGTACTTC. V gene TRBV5-5 combines with J gene TRBJ2-5; 8 bases line up with TRBD2. Trimming at V came to 0 bases and at J to 4 bases, leaving 5 bases not matched to a gene. The CDR3 is 15 residues long. In germline, CDR1 is SGHKS, CDR2 YYEKEE (reference sequence).

This chain joins TRBV6-2 or TRBV6-3 and TRBJ2-5; 14 bases are shared with TRBD2. J gave up 4 bases and V 0 bases, and 4 bases lay outside the gene matches. Germline assignment: CDR1 MNHEY and CDR2 SVGEGT. The CDR3 sequence is 17 residues long. CDR3 amino acids: CASSYSTSGGARETQYF. CDR3 nucleotides: TGTGCCAGCAGTTACTCGACTAGCGGGGGGGCCAGAGAGACCCAGTACTTC.

The chain couples TRBV6-5 to TRBJ1-5, with TRBD1 as a possible D gene (6 bases). The V gene's germline CDR1 is MNHEY and CDR2 SVGAGI. The CDR3 is 14 amino acids. With 6 bases removed from V and 6 bases from J, the gap between germline ends came to 15 bases. CDR3 sequence: CASRREGEAQPQHF. DNA for the CDR3: TGTGCCAGCAGAAGGGAGGGGGAAGCTCAGCCCCAGCATTTT.

The chain couples TRBV24-1 to TRBJ2-3; 9 nucleotides line up with TRBD1. The germline V gene has CDR1 KGHDR and CDR2 SFDVKD. This CDR3 comprises 15 residues. V shed 9 bases, J shed 7 bases, and the junction held 13 bases outside the gene matches. The chain's CDR3 is CATRSRQGEDYTQYF. DNA of the CDR3: TGTGCCACCCGATCCCGACAGGGGGAGGATTATACGCAGTATTTT.